The 18 T cell receptor beta chains below come from one sample, sequenced in a study of graft-versus-host responses after intestinal transplantation. Profiling relied on immunoSEQ multiplex PCR, and the TCRdb table lists in-frame clones only, not all of them. The data hold about 100,000 clones, with over 75% observed a single time. Their cognate antigens are unknown. The sequenced sample was unstimulated CD4+ T cells sorted from spleen or lymph node cells, obtained before transplant. All receptors derive from a human donor who was the organ donor for an intestinal transplant.

The V and J genes are TRBV7-9 and TRBJ2-6, with D possibly TRBD2 on 6 matching bases. V was trimmed by 5 bases and J by 0 bases, leaving 14 bases between them. CDR3 length equals 17 residues. From germline, CDR1 is SEHNR and CDR2 FQNEAQ (reference sequence). The CDR3 DNA follows: TGTGCCAGCAGCCCGCCGGGACTTTTCTCTGGGGCCAACGTCCTGACTTTC. It is translated as CASSPPGLFSGANVLTF. The full variable domain, in which reference TRBV7-9 and TRBJ2-6 provide the parts outside the CDR3, is DTGVSQNPRHKITKRGQNVTFRCDPISEHNRLYWYRQTLGQGPEFLTYFQNEAQLEKSRLLSDRFSAERPKGSFSTLEIQRTEQGDSAMYLCASSPPGLFSGANVLTFGAGSRLTVL.

This rearrangement joins TRBV5-1 to TRBJ1-4, with no clear D. Germline V CDR1 and CDR2: SGHRS, YFSETQ. This CDR3 spans 13 amino acids. Trimming pared 3 bases from V and 3 bases from J, leaving 6 bases between. CDR3 in amino acids: CASSSGPNEKLFF. CDR3 nucleotides: TGCGCCAGCAGCTCCGGGCCTAATGAAAAACTGTTTTTT.

The sample holds one count of this clone. This chain connects TRBV5-1 to TRBJ1-6, with D possibly TRBD1 on 6 matching bases. Germline values: CDR1 SGHRS, CDR2 YFSETQ. The CDR3 covers 15 residues. The V end lost 0 bases, the J end lost 9 bases, and 13 bases lay between the germline ends. The CDR3: CASSLDRVAGSPLHF. CDR3 DNA: TGCGCCAGCAGCTTGGACAGGGTTGCGGGTTCACCCCTCCACTTT.

The CDR3 loop is CASSLSHGGRGVRNEQFF. Written as DNA, the CDR3 is TGTGCCAGCAGCTTATCACACGGTGGGCGGGGGGTTCGCAATGAGCAGTTCTTC. V and J are TRBV11-3 and TRBJ2-1; 8 positions match TRBD2. Trimming took 2 bases from V and 6 from J; bases not matched to a gene: 15. From germline, CDR1 is SGHNT and CDR2 YENEEA. The CDR3 has 18 amino acids. The full variable domain, completed using reference TRBV11-3 and TRBJ2-1, is EAGVVQSPRYKIIEKKQPVAFWCNPISGHNTLYWYLQNLGQGPELLIRYENEEAVDDSQLPKDRFSAERLKGVDSTLKIQPAELGDSAVYLCASSLSHGGRGVRNEQFFGPGTRLTVL.

The chain recombines TRBV6-5 with TRBJ2-1, with 10 bases aligning to TRBD2. The CDR3 totals 16 residues. CDR1 and CDR2 from the germline V gene are MNHEY and SVGAGI. V trimming: 4 bases; J trimming: 3 bases; junction bases outside the gene matches: 6. For the CDR3, the DNA is TGTGCCAGCAGTTCGATCCTAGCGGGGGTCTACAATGAGCAGTTCTTC. Translated, it gives CASSSILAGVYNEQFF.

This sequence joins TRBV9 and TRBJ2-5, with 7 positions matching TRBD2. The CDR3 runs to 16 residues. The germline V gene has CDR1 SGDLS and CDR2 YYNGEE. V lost 1 base and J lost 2; bases outside the gene matches: 8. CDR3 amino acids: CASSVSGGGVQETQYF. The DNA for the CDR3 is TGTGCCAGCAGCGTATCTGGCGGGGGTGTACAAGAGACCCAGTACTTC.

CDR3 bases: TGTGCCAGCAGCTTAGGGGGTCGGAACACTGAAGCTTTCTTT. Amino acid sequence: CASSLGGRNTEAFF. The genes are TRBV7-2 and TRBJ1-1; D unresolved. Germline CDR1 SGHTA, CDR2 FQGNSA. Trimming left V 1 base short and J 1 base short, with 7 bases between. The CDR3 runs to 14 residues.

V usage is TRBV15 and J usage is TRBJ1-5, with 8 bases aligning to TRBD1. Trimming cost V 4 bases and J 6 bases; bases outside gene matches: 5. The CDR3 length is 14 residues. Per the germline V gene, CDR1 is LNHNV and CDR2 is YYDKDF (reference sequence). CDR3 sequence reads: CATSTADRVQPQHF. The CDR3 nucleotides read TGTGCCACCAGCACAGCGGACAGGGTTCAGCCCCAGCATTTT.

The chain joins TRBV6-5 to TRBJ1-2; 7 nucleotides match TRBD1. Germline V gene data show CDR1 as MNHEY and CDR2 as SVGAGI. V lost 5 bases and J lost 0; bases outside the gene matches: 6. The CDR3 has 15 amino acids. The CDR3 loop reads CASSPGTATNYGYTF. The CDR3 coding sequence is TGTGCCAGCAGTCCCGGGACAGCGACTAACTATGGCTACACCTTC.

The V gene is TRBV27, the J gene TRBJ1-2; possibly TRBD1 for D (6 bases). In germline, CDR1 is MNHEY, CDR2 SMNVEV (reference sequence). The V gene lost 6 bases and the J gene lost 6 bases, with 14 bases spanning the gap. CDR3 length: 13 amino acids. The chain's CDR3 is CASRRDIWDGYTF. The DNA for the CDR3 is TGTGCCAGCAGACGGGACATATGGGATGGCTACACCTTC.

The chain recombines TRBV28 with TRBJ1-3, with 7 bases that match TRBD1. V was pared by 2 bases and J by 5 bases, with 3 bases of the junction left unmatched. The length of the CDR3 is 14 residues. Germline V CDR1 and CDR2: MDHEN, SYDVKM. The CDR3 coding sequence is TGTGCCAGCAGTTTAGGGGACAGCCGAAACACCATATATTTT. This codes for CASSLGDSRNTIYF.

CDR3 bases: TGCGCCAGCAGCTTGGCTCGGGGACAGTCAAACCATAACTATGGCTACACCTTC. Protein sequence: CASSLARGQSNHNYGYTF. This sequence joins TRBV5-1 and TRBJ1-2, with 7 bases matching TRBD1. The junction had 12 bases not matched to a gene; V was cut back by 0 bases and J by 1 base. CDR1 is SGHRS, CDR2 YFSETQ, per germline. The CDR3 extends over 18 amino acids. The full variable domain, in which reference TRBV5-1 and TRBJ1-2 provide the parts outside the CDR3, is KAGVTQTPRYLIKTRGQQVTLSCSPISGHRSVSWYQQTPGQGLQFLFEYFSETQRNKGNFPGRFSGRQFSNSRSEMNVSTLELGDSALYLCASSLARGQSNHNYGYTFGSGTRLTVV.

The chain employs TRBV2 and TRBJ2-2; no definite D call. This CDR3 region has 14 residues. Germline CDR1 is SNHLY and CDR2 is FYNNEI. The V end lost 7 bases, the J end lost 0 bases, and 9 bases lay between the germline ends. The CDR3 nucleotides read TGTGCCAGCAAGTTGTCGGCGAACACCGGGGAGCTGTTTTTT. Translating it yields CASKLSANTGELFF.

This clone has just one count. The chain is built from TRBV7-8 and TRBJ2-3, with D hard to call. The CDR3 totals 15 residues. V lost 5 bases, J lost 11 bases, and 23 bases lay in between. Germline CDR1 is SGHVS and CDR2 is FQNEAQ. In DNA, the CDR3 is TGTGCCAGCAGCCCGAAAAGGTTCGCGGCAACGGGGCAGTATTTT. Its protein is CASSPKRFAATGQYF.

The chain's CDR3 is CASSLTESHSGNTIYF. CDR3 nucleotides: TGTGCCAGCAGCTTAACGGAGTCACACTCTGGAAACACCATATATTTT. This rearrangement joins TRBV11-1 to TRBJ1-3, with D unresolved. This CDR3 is 16 amino acids long. The V gene's germline CDR1 is SGHAT and CDR2 FQDESV (reference sequence). V was pared by 2 bases and J by 0 bases, with 11 bases between. Drawing the rest from reference TRBV11-1 and TRBJ1-3, the complete variable domain is EAEVAQSPRYKITEKSQAVAFWCDPISGHATLYWYRQILGQGPELLVQFQDESVVDDSQLPKDRFSAERLKGVDSTLKIQPAELGDSAMYLCASSLTESHSGNTIYFGEGSWLTVV.

This chain connects TRBV5-1 to TRBJ2-7; D could derive from TRBD1 or TRBD2 (5 bases each). The CDR3 totals 13 residues. The germline V gene has CDR1 SGHRS and CDR2 YFSETQ. The V end was cut by 6 bases, the J end by 3 bases, with 13 bases between. For the CDR3, the DNA is TGCGCCAGCAAAGAGGGAACAGGCTACGAGCAGTACTTC. Protein sequence: CASKEGTGYEQYF.

V is TRBV6-5 and J is TRBJ1-1; TRBD1 matches 8 bases. The germline V gene encodes CDR1 MNHEY and CDR2 SVGAGI. The ends lost 2 bases at V and 5 bases at J; junction bases unmatched: 7. There are 15 residues in the CDR3. This CDR3 is CASSYGPGGRTEAFF. CDR3 nucleotides: TGTGCCAGCAGTTACGGTCCAGGGGGCAGGACTGAAGCTTTCTTT.

The chain has TRBV7-9 and TRBJ1-1; D is ambiguous. V was trimmed by 3 bases and J by 0 bases, leaving 8 bases between them. The CDR3 sequence is 14 residues long. Germline CDR1 is SEHNR and CDR2 is FQNEAQ (reference sequence). DNA for the CDR3: TGTGCCAGCAGCTTGCTGCTCATGAACACTGAAGCTTTCTTT. Translation: CASSLLLMNTEAFF.